One and the same sample provided the 5 T cell receptor beta chains below, sequenced in a study of T-cell reconstitution after alpha-beta-depleted transplantation in children. The library targeted TCRbeta and was prepared with unique molecular identifiers. Each CDR3 protein gets one entry after TCRdb re-called the PCR reads with MiXCR. The sample holds approximately 85,000 distinct CDR3 sequences; 14% are singletons and the top ten take less than 35%. Sequencing was performed on PBMCs, mostly from graft donor cells, taken 180 days after TCRalphabeta/CD19-depleted stem cell transplant. The receptors derive from a male patient aged 2 to 9 who had a stem cell transplant for acute lymphoblastic leukemia, so the T cells may come from the graft donor.

The genes are TRBV6-1 and TRBJ2-7; D possibly uses TRBD1 or TRBD2 (6 bases each). The germline gives CDR1 MNHNS, CDR2 SASEGT. The CDR3 extends over 11 amino acids. V gave up 6 bases and J gave up 6 bases, with 9 bases separating them. The CDR3 DNA sequence: TGTGCCAGCAGGAAGGGGGGCGAGCAGTACTTC. The encoded protein is CASRKGGEQYF.

This clonotype came up many times. The V gene is TRBV20-1, the J gene TRBJ2-7; possible D gene TRBD2, 5 bases. V shed 6 bases and J shed 3 bases, with 9 bases lying between them. CDR1 is DFQATT and CDR2 is SNEGSKA in the germline V gene (reference sequence). CDR3 length: 11 amino acids. In DNA, the CDR3 is TGCAGTGCCTCCCGGGGCTACGAGCAGTACTTC. As protein: CSASRGYEQYF.

This clonotype was counted at least ten times. The CDR3 reads CSAEGRGPTDTQYF. CDR3 DNA: TGCAGTGCTGAAGGGCGAGGCCCCACAGATACGCAGTATTTT. V is TRBV20-1 and J is TRBJ2-3; no definite D call. V was clipped by 5 bases and J by 2 bases, with 14 bases between them. Germline lookup yields CDR1 DFQATT and CDR2 SNEGSKA (reference sequence). The CDR3 loop spans 14 amino acids.

V and J are TRBV12-3 or TRBV12-4 and TRBJ2-2, with D possibly TRBD2 on 6 matching bases. Trimming took off 1 base at V and 0 bases at J, with 15 bases between the two ends. The CDR3 totals 18 residues. The CDR3 DNA is TGTGCCAGCAGTTTAGAAAGGGTAGCGGATACGAACACCGGGGAGCTGTTTTTT. Translated, it gives CASSLERVADTNTGELFF.

This clonotype has a handful of counts. The chain employs TRBV5-1 and TRBJ2-3; D remains ambiguous. The CDR3 consists of 14 residues. The V and J ends lost 0 bases and 4 bases respectively, with 9 bases between them. CDR1 is SGHRS and CDR2 is YFSETQ in the germline V gene. CDR3 region: CASSLEATPDTQYF. For the CDR3, the DNA is TGCGCCAGCAGCTTGGAAGCAACCCCAGATACGCAGTATTTT.